There are a few counts of the clone carrying this T cell receptor (beta chain). The data derive from a study of patients and donors after allogeneic stem cell transplantation. There are 14 residues in the CDR3. V lost 0 bases to trimming and J lost 8 bases, with 14 bases between them. Germline V CDR1 and CDR2: SGHRS, YFSETQ. MiXCR was run by TCRdb on the RT-PCR reads, yielding one entry per CDR3 protein. The table shows 150,000 to 250,000 distinct CDR3 sequences, with 35% to 50% occurring only once. The rearrangement links TRBV5-1 to TRBJ1-2; TRBD1 might be the D (5 bases). Sequenced: blood, either unsorted or a sorted T cell fraction (not recorded which). The TCR sequence derives from a human donor who was either an allogeneic HSCT recipient or a stem cell or donor lymphocyte infusion donor (not recorded which). It is not recorded whose cells these are; they may come from a transplant donor. This CDR3 is CASSLGRDWGGYTF. The DNA of the CDR3 is TGCGCCAGCAGCTTGGGCAGGGATTGGGGAGGCTACACCTTC. The variable domain in full, with the rest retrieved from reference TRBV5-1 and TRBJ1-2, is KAGVTQTPRYLIKTRGQQVTLSCSPISGHRSVSWYQQTPGQGLQFLFEYFSETQRNKGNFPGRFSGRQFSNSRSEMNVSTLELGDSALYLCASSLGRDWGGYTFGSGTRLTVV.